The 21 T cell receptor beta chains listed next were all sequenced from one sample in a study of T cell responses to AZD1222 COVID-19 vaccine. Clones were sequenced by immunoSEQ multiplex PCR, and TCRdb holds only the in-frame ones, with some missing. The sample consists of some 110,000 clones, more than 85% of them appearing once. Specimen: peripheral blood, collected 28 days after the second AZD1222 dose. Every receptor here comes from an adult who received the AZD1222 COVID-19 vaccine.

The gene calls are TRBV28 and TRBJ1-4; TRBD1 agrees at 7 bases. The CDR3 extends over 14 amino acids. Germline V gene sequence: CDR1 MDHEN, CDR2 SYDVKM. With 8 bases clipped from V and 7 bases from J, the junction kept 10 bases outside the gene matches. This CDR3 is CASQGDREGEKLFF. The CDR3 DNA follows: TGTGCCAGCCAAGGTGACAGGGAGGGTGAAAAACTGTTTTTT.

CDR3 in amino acids: CASSQGMEATQYF. In DNA form, the CDR3 reads TGTGCCAGCAGCCAAGGTATGGAGGCGACCCAGTACTTC. The chain employs TRBV3-1 (or the pseudogene TRBV3-2) and TRBJ2-5, with D perhaps TRBD2 (5 bases). Germline CDR1 and CDR2: LGHDT and YNNKEL (reference sequence). V was shortened by 1 base and J by 7 bases, with 10 bases between the two germline ends. The CDR3 is 13 amino acids.

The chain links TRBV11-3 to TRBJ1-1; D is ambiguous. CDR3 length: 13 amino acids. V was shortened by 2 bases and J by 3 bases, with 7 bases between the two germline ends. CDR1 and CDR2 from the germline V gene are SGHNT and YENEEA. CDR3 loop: CASSLRPDTEAFF. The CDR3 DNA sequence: TGTGCCAGCAGCTTACGGCCAGACACTGAAGCTTTCTTT.

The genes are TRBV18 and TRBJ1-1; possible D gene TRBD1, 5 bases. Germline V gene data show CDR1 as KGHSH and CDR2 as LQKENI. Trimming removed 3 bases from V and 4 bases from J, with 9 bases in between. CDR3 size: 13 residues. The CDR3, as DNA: TGTGCCAGCTCACCGAGCAGGGCCACTGAAGCTTTCTTT. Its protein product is CASSPSRATEAFF.

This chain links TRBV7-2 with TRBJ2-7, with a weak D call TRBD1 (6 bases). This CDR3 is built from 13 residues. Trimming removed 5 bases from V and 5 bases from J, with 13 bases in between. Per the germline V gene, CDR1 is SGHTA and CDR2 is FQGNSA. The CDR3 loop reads CASSNGQINEQYF. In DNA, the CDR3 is TGTGCCAGCAGCAACGGACAGATCAACGAGCAGTACTTC.

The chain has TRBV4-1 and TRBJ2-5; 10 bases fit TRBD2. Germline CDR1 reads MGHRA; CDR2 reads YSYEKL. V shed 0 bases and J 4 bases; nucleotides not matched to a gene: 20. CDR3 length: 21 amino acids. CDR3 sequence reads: CASSQEPSKRGGSRLIETQYF. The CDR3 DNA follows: TGCGCCAGCAGCCAAGAACCTTCGAAGCGGGGGGGCAGTAGATTAATAGAGACCCAGTACTTC.

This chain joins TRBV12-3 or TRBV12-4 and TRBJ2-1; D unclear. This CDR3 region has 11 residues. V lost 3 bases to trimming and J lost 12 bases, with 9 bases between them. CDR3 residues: CASSFGVGQFF. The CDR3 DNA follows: TGTGCCAGCAGTTTTGGAGTTGGGCAGTTCTTC.

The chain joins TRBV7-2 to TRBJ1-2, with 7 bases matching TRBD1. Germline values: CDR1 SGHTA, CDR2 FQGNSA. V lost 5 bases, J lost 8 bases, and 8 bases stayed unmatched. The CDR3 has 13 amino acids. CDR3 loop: CASSPTGVGGYTF. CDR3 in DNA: TGTGCCAGCAGCCCCACAGGGGTAGGCGGCTACACCTTC.

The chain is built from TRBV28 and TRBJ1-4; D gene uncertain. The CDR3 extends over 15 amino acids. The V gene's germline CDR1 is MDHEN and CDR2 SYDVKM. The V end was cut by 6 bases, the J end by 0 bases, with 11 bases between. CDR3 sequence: CASRVSGATNEKLFF. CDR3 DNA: TGTGCCAGCAGAGTATCCGGGGCAACTAATGAAAAACTGTTTTTT.

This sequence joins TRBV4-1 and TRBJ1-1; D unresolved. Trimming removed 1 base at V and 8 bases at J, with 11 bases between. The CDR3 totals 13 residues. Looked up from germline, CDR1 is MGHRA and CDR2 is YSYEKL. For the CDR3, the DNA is TGCGCCAGCAGCCAAGGGATGTTCCCGGAAGCTTTCTTT. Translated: CASSQGMFPEAFF.

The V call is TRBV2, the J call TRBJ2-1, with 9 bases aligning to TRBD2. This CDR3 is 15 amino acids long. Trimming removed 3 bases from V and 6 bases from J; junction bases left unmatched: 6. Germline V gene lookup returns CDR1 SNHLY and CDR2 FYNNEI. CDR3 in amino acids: CASSDSGRVGNEQFF. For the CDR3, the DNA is TGTGCCAGCAGTGATAGCGGGAGAGTGGGCAATGAGCAGTTCTTC.

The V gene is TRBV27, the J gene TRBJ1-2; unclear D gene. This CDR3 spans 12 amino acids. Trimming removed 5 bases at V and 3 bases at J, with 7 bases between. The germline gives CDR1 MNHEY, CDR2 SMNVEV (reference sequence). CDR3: CASSRTDYGYTF. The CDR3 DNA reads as TGTGCCAGCAGTAGAACGGACTATGGCTACACCTTC.

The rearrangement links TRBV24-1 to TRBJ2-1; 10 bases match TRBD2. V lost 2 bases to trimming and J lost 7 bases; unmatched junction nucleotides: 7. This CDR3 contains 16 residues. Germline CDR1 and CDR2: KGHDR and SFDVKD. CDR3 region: CATSDSPGLAYNEQFF. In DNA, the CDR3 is TGTGCCACCAGTGATTCGCCGGGACTAGCGTATAATGAGCAGTTCTTC.

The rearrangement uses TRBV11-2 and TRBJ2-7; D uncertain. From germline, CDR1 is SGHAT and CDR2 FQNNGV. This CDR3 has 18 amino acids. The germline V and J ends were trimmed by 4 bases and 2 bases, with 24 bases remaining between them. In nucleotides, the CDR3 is TGTGCCAGCAGCTCCCTACGTTCACAGAACACTACTACCTACGAGCAGTACTTC. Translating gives CASSSLRSQNTTTYEQYF.

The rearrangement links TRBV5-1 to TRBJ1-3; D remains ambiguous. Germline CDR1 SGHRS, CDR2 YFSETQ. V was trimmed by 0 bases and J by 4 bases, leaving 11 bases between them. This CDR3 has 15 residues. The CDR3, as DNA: TGCGCCAGCAGCTTGGAGGCCGGCCCGGGAAACACCATATATTTT. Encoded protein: CASSLEAGPGNTIYF.

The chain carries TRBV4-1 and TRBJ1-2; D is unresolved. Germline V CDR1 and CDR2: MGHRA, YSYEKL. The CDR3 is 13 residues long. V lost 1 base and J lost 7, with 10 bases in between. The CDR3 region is CASSQARNPGYTF. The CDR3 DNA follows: TGCGCCAGCAGCCAAGCCCGAAACCCTGGCTACACCTTC.

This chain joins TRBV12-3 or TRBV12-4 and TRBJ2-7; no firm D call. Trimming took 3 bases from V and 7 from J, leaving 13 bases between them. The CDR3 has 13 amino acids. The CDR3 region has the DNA TGTGCCAGCAGTTTTAAGGCGACGGGTGAGCAGTACTTC. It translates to CASSFKATGEQYF.

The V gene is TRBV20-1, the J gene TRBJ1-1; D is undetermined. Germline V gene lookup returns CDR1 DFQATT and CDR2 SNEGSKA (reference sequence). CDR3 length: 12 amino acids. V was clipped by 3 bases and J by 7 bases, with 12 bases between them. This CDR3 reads CSASPRPNEAFF. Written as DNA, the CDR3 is TGCAGTGCTAGTCCTAGGCCGAATGAAGCTTTCTTT.

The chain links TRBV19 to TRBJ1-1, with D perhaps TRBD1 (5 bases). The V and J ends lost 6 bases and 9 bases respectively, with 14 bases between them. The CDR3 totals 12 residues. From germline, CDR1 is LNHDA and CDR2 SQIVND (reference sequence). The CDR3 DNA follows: TGTGCCAGTAGCCCTGGGGGGTCGAAAGCTTTCTTT. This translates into CASSPGGSKAFF.

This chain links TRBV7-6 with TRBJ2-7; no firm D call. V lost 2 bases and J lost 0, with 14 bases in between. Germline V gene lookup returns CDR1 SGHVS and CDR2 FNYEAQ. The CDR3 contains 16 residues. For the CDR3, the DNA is TGTGCCAGCAGCTTAACGGTTAGCCCCCGCTCCTACGAGCAGTACTTC. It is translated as CASSLTVSPRSYEQYF.

CDR3 region: CSASDAGGPDTQYF. CDR3 nucleotides: TGCAGTGCTAGTGATGCAGGGGGGCCAGATACGCAGTATTTT. The chain has TRBV20-1 and TRBJ2-3; tentative D call: TRBD1 (7 bases). The CDR3 totals 14 residues. Trimming removed 3 bases from V and 4 bases from J, with 14 bases in between. Per germline, CDR1 DFQATT and CDR2 SNEGSKA (reference sequence).